This TCR beta chain is drawn from a study of T cell changes during pregnancy in multiple sclerosis. V gave up 2 bases and J gave up 1 base, with 12 bases separating them. Germline CDR1 and CDR2: MNHNS and SASEGT. This CDR3 has 17 amino acids. TCRdb's table, derived via immunoSEQ multiplex PCR, lists solely in-frame clones and lacks some. The sample comprises around 21,000 clones, about 85% of which are singletons, and about 20% rests with the top ten. The chain employs TRBV6-1 and TRBJ2-6; a weak D match, TRBD2 (5 bases). The material sequenced was CD8+ T cells from peripheral blood mononuclear cells, taken after pregnancy. The TCR comes from a female donor in good health, enrolled as a control in a pregnancy study. The CDR3 here is CASSEHLPGSGANVLTF. The CDR3 DNA reads as TGTGCCAGCAGTGAACATCTTCCGGGGTCTGGGGCCAACGTCCTGACTTTC.